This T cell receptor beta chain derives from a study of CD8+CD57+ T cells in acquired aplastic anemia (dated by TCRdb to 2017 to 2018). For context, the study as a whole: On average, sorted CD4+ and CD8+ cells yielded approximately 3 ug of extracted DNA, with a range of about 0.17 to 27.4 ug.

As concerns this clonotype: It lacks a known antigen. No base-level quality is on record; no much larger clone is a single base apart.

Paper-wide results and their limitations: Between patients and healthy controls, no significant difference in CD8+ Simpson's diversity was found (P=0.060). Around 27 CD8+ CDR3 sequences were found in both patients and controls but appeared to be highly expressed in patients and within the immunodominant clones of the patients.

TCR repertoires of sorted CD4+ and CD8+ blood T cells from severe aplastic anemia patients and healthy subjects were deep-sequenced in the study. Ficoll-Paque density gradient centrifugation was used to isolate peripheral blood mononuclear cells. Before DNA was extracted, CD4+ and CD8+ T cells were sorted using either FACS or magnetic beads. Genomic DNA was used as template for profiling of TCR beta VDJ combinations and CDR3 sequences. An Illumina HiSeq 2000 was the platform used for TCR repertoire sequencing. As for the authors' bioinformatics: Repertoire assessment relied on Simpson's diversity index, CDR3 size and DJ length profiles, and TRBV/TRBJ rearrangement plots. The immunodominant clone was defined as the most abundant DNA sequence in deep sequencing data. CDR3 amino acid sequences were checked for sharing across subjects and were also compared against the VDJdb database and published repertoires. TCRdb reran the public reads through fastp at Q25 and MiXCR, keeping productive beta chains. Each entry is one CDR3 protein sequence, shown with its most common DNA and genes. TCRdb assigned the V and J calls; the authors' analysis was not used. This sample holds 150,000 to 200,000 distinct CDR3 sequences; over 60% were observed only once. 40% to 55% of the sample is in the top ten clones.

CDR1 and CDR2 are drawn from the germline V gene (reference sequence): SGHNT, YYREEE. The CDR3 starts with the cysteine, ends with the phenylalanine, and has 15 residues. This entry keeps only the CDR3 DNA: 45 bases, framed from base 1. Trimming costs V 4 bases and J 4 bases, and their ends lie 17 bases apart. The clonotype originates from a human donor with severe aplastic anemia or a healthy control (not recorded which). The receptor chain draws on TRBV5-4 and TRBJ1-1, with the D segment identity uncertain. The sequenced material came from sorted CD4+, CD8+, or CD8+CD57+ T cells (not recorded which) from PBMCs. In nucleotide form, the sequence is TGTGCCAGCAGCCCACCCGACATTGTGTCCACTGAAGCTTTCTTT. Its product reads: CASSPPDIVSTEAFF. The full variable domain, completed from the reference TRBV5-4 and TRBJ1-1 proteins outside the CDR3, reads ETGVTQSPTHLIKTRGQQVTLRCSSQSGHNTVSWYQQALGQGPQFIFQYYREEENGRGNFPPRFSGLQFPNYSSELNVNALELDDSALYLCASSPPDIVSTEAFFGQGTRLTVV.